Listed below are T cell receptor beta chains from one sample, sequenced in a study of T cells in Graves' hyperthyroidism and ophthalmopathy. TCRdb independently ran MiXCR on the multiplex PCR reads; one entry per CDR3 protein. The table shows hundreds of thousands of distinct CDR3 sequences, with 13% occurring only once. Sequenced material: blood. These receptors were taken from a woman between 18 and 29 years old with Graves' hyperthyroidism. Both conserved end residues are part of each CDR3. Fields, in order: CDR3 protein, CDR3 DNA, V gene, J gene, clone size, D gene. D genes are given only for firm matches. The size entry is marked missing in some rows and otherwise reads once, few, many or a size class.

CASSLTGANTEAFF,TGTGCCAGCAGTTTGACAGGGGCAAACACTGAAGCTTTCTTT,TRBV28,TRBJ1-1,many,TRBD1
CSARANTGGRQETQYF,TGCAGTGCTAGAGCAAACACAGGGGGCCGACAAGAGACCCAGTACTTC,TRBV20-1,TRBJ2-5,many,TRBD1
CASSSGQPRHYGYTF,TGTGCCAGCAGCTCAGGACAGCCTCGCCACTATGGCTACACCTTC,TRBV7-9,TRBJ1-2,many,-
CASSLAGAGENTEAFF,TGCGCCAGCAGCTTGGCCGGCGCGGGGGAGAACACTGAAGCTTTCTTT,TRBV5-1,TRBJ1-1,many,-
CASSYSSTGSTDTQYF,TGTGCCAGCAGTTACTCGAGTACGGGAAGCACAGATACGCAGTATTTT,TRBV6-5,TRBJ2-3,many,-
CASSVGRGQETQYF,TGTGCCAGCAGCGTAGGGCGGGGGCAAGAGACCCAGTACTTC,TRBV9,TRBJ2-5,many,TRBD2
CASSLVGGGAVDTQYF,TGCGCCAGCAGCTTGGTCGGCGGGGGGGCGGTAGATACGCAGTATTTT,TRBV5-1,TRBJ2-3,few,TRBD2
CASSVASGGGLSYNEQFF,TGTGCCAGCAGCGTAGCCAGCGGGGGCGGCCTATCCTACAATGAGCAGTTCTTC,TRBV9,TRBJ2-1,-,TRBD2
CASRTGSNTEAFF,TGTGCCAGTAGGACCGGGAGCAACACTGAAGCTTTCTTT,TRBV19,TRBJ1-1,many,-
CASAKGRDFQGETQYF,TGCGCCAGCGCCAAGGGCCGGGACTTCCAAGGAGAGACCCAGTACTTC,TRBV5-1,TRBJ2-5,many,-
CASSLAIGRGESYEQYF,TGTGCCAGCAGCTTAGCTATAGGGCGGGGCGAGTCCTACGAGCAGTACTTC,TRBV11-2,TRBJ2-7,-,-
CASARTQETQYF,TGTGCCAGTGCCAGGACGCAAGAGACCCAGTACTTC,TRBV11-2,TRBJ2-5,many,-
CASTPIGARTSGSPGELFF,TGTGCCAGCACCCCTATTGGGGCCCGGACTAGCGGGTCACCCGGGGAGCTGTTTTTT,TRBV6-1,TRBJ2-2,-,TRBD2
CASSYNSGGTDTQYF,TGTGCCAGCAGTTACAACAGCGGGGGCACAGATACGCAGTATTTT,TRBV6-2/TRBV6-3,TRBJ2-3,many,TRBD2
CASSYIYRGLRGYTF,TGTGCCAGCAGTTACATCTACAGGGGGCTGCGGGGCTACACCTTC,TRBV6-2/TRBV6-3,TRBJ1-2,few,TRBD1
CASSRYRAGGDEQFF,TGTGCCAGCAGCCGATACAGGGCAGGAGGCGATGAGCAGTTCTTC,TRBV28,TRBJ2-1,many,-
CASSSIRGGWGYPTQYF,TGTGCCAGCAGTAGTATACGGGGGGGGTGGGGGTATCCGACCCAGTACTTC,TRBV28,TRBJ2-5,few,TRBD2
CASSSGTGIYSNQPQHF,TGTGCCAGCAGTTCAGGGACAGGTATTTATAGCAATCAGCCCCAGCATTTT,TRBV27,TRBJ1-5,few,TRBD1
CASSLAGTGANVLTF,TGTGCCAGCAGCTTAGCAGGGACCGGGGCCAACGTCCTGACTTTC,TRBV11-2,TRBJ2-6,many,-
CASSYPSREVSYEQYF,TGTGCCAGCAGTTACCCCTCGCGGGAGGTTTCCTACGAGCAGTACTTC,TRBV6-7,TRBJ2-7,many,TRBD2
CASSQVLSKVNTEAFF,TGCGCCAGCAGCCAAGTCCTTAGTAAGGTGAACACTGAAGCTTTCTTT,TRBV4-3,TRBJ1-1,many,-
CASPSGGDTQYF,TGTGCCAGCCCCTCCGGCGGAGATACGCAGTATTTT,TRBV12-3/TRBV12-4,TRBJ2-3,many,-
CASSIPRGSGANVLTF,TGTGCCAGCAGCATCCCCAGGGGCTCTGGGGCCAACGTCCTGACTTTC,TRBV9,TRBJ2-6,-,-
CASSSLPPVGGYTF,TGTGCCAGCAGCTCCCTACCCCCCGTGGGTGGCTACACCTTC,TRBV28,TRBJ1-2,many,-
CASSRRIGTDTQYF,TGTGCCAGCAGTCGGAGGATCGGCACAGATACGCAGTATTTT,TRBV12-3/TRBV12-4,TRBJ2-3,many,-
CSARSGGETQYF,TGCAGTGCTAGATCAGGGGGAGAGACCCAGTACTTC,TRBV20-1,TRBJ2-5,-,TRBD1
CASSPTHRSGETQYF,TGTGCCAGCAGTCCCACCCACCGTTCAGGAGAGACCCAGTACTTC,TRBV12-3/TRBV12-4,TRBJ2-5,-,-
CASGLQILTNEKLFF,TGTGCCAGCGGTCTTCAGATACTAACGAATGAAAAACTGTTTTTT,TRBV19,TRBJ1-4,few,-
CASSVGGATTDTQYF,TGTGCCAGCAGTGTTGGGGGGGCTACCACAGATACGCAGTATTTT,TRBV2,TRBJ2-3,many,-
CASSFDRDVNYGYTF,TGTGCCAGCAGCTTCGATCGGGACGTAAACTATGGCTACACCTTC,TRBV7-2,TRBJ1-2,many,-
CASRGSGRRNGYTF,TGTGCCAGTCGGGGGTCGGGAAGGCGTAATGGCTACACCTTC,TRBV19,TRBJ1-2,-,-
CASSHSGTSYNEQFF,TGCGCCAGCAGCCATAGCGGGACCTCCTACAATGAGCAGTTCTTC,TRBV4-1,TRBJ2-1,-,TRBD2
CASSQSEGAYNEQFF,TGCGCCAGCAGCCAATCGGAGGGGGCCTACAATGAGCAGTTCTTC,TRBV4-1,TRBJ2-1,many,-
CASSSSDRGLGAGELFF,TGTGCCAGCAGCTCCTCTGACAGGGGCCTTGGGGCCGGGGAGCTGTTTTTT,TRBV11-2,TRBJ2-2,many,TRBD1
CASSLTFVGFANTGELFF,TGTGCCAGCAGCTTAACCTTTGTGGGGTTCGCGAACACCGGGGAGCTGTTTTTT,TRBV7-3,TRBJ2-2,many,-
CASSSRQGAGAEAFF,TGTGCCAGCAGCTCAAGACAGGGGGCCGGGGCTGAAGCTTTCTTT,TRBV7-9,TRBJ1-1,few,TRBD1
CAWSISGYNEQFF,TGTGCCTGGAGTATCAGCGGGTACAATGAGCAGTTCTTC,TRBV30,TRBJ2-1,many,-
CASSQDRGGNRGRYTF,TGTGCCAGCAGCCAAGATCGGGGCGGGAATCGGGGGAGATACACCTTC,TRBV3-1,TRBJ1-2,many,-
CASKGTGGAGNQPQHF,TGTGCCAGCAAGGGGACAGGGGGCGCGGGCAATCAGCCCCAGCATTTT,TRBV27,TRBJ1-5,many,TRBD1
CASSLSRDRGSPLHF,TGTGCCAGCAGTTTATCGAGGGACAGAGGGTCACCCCTCCACTTT,TRBV27,TRBJ1-6,many,TRBD1
CASGAANTEAFF,TGTGCCAGCGGGGCAGCAAACACTGAAGCTTTCTTT,TRBV6-1,TRBJ1-1,-,-